Below are 7 T cell receptor beta chains sequenced from a single sample in a study of blood T cell repertoires in COVID-19. Sequenced by immunoSEQ multiplex PCR; TCRdb stores in-frame clones only, minus some. Among 180,000 or so clones listed, approximately 89% were seen once. Material: peripheral blood. The receptors come from a woman in her sixties or seventies with acute or convalescent COVID-19.

The chain links TRBV12-3 or TRBV12-4 to TRBJ2-2, with D unclear. Trimming shortened V by 4 bases and J by 2 bases, and 5 bases separated the two germline ends. The CDR3 spans 13 residues. The CDR3 coding sequence is TGTGCCAGCAGTTCTTATAACACCGGGGAGCTGTTTTTT. Its protein product is CASSSYNTGELFF.

The gene calls are TRBV12-3 or TRBV12-4 and TRBJ1-6; D remains ambiguous. The CDR3 consists of 12 residues. Trimming cost V 0 bases and J 10 bases, with 4 bases left between them. DNA of the CDR3: TGTGCCAGCAGTTTAGCTGGCTCACCCCTCCACTTT. It yields the protein CASSLAGSPLHF.

The rearrangement joins TRBV15 to TRBJ2-1, with 13 bases identical to TRBD2. CDR3 length: 15 amino acids. V was pared by 5 bases and J by 6 bases, with 4 bases of the junction left unmatched. CDR1 is LNHNV and CDR2 is YYDKDF in the germline V gene (reference sequence). This chain's CDR3 is CATSGGLAGVNEQFF. The CDR3 nucleotides are TGTGCCACCAGCGGCGGACTAGCGGGAGTCAATGAGCAGTTCTTC.

The chain is built from TRBV7-9 and TRBJ2-3; possible D gene TRBD2, 6 bases. V lost 3 bases and J lost 1, with 8 bases in between. The CDR3 covers 14 residues. Per germline, CDR1 SEHNR and CDR2 FQNEAQ (reference sequence). CDR3 residues: CASSLWRGTDTQYF. As DNA, the CDR3 is TGTGCCAGCAGCTTGTGGAGGGGCACAGATACGCAGTATTTT.

J is TRBJ2-1 and V is TRBV11-2; 7 nucleotides align to TRBD2. V dropped 0 bases and J dropped 3; count of bases not matched to a gene: 8. This CDR3 spans 17 amino acids. Per the germline V gene, CDR1 is SGHAT and CDR2 is FQNNGV. This CDR3 is CASSLEGRTSSYNEQFF. CDR3 in DNA: TGTGCCAGCAGCTTAGAGGGCAGGACTAGTAGCTACAATGAGCAGTTCTTC.

This clone came up once. The J gene is TRBJ2-1, the V gene TRBV4-2; 11 positions agree with TRBD2. The CDR3 is made up of 16 amino acids. J gave up 7 bases and V 0 bases, and 5 bases lay outside the gene matches. Germline CDR1 LGHNA, CDR2 YNFKEQ. CDR3 sequence (DNA): TGTGCCAGCAGCCAAGAGACTAGCGGGATGGGGAATGAGCAGTTCTTC. Amino acid sequence: CASSQETSGMGNEQFF.

V usage is TRBV6-4 and J usage is TRBJ2-1; 7 bases are shared with TRBD2. This CDR3 comprises 14 residues. Germline V gene sequence: CDR1 MRHNA, CDR2 SNTAGT. J lost 9 bases, V lost 4 bases, and 9 bases had no gene match. The CDR3: CASSVEGGRGEQFF. For the CDR3, the DNA is TGTGCCAGCAGTGTTGAGGGAGGGCGCGGTGAGCAGTTCTTC.